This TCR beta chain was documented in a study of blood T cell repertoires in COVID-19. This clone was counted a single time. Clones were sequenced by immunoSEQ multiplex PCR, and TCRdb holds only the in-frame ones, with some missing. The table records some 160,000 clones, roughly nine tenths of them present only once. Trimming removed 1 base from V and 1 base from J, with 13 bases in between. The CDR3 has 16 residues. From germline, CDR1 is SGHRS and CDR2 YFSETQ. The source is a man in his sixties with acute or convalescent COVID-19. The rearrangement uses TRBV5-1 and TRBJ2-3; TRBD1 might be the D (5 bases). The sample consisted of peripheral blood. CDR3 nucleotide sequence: TGCGCCAGCAGCTTGCCCTTGGGGCGGCGCACAGATACGCAGTATTTT. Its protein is CASSLPLGRRTDTQYF.